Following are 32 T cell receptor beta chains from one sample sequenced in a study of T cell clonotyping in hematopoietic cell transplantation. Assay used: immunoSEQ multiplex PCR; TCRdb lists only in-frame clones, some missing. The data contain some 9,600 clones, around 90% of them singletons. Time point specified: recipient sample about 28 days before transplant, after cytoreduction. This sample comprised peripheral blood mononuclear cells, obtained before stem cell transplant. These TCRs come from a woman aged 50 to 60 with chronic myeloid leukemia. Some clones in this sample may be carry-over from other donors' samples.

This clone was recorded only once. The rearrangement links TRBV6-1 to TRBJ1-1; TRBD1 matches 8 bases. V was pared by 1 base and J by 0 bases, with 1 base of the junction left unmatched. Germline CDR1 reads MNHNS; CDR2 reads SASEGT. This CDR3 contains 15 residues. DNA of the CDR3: TGTGCCAGCAGTGAAGACAGGGGGTTGAACACTGAAGCTTTCTTT. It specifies CASSEDRGLNTEAFF.

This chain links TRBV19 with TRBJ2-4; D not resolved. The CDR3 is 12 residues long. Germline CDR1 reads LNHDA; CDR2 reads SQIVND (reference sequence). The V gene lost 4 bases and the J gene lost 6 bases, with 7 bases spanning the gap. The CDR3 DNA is TGTGCCAGTAGTAAATTTCGAAACATTCAGTACTTC. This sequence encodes CASSKFRNIQYF.

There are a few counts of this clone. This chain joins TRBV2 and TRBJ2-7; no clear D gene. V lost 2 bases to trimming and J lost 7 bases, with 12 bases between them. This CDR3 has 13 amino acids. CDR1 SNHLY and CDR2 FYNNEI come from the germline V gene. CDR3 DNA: TGTGCCAGCAGTGAATCTCTTTTCGGGGAGCAGTACTTC. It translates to CASSESLFGEQYF.

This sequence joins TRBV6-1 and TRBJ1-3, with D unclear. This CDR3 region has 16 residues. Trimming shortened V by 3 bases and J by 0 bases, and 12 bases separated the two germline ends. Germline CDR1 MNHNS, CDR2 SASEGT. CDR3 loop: CASSDRTWSSGNTIYF. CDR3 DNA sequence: TGTGCCAGCAGTGACCGGACTTGGAGCTCTGGAAACACCATATATTTT.

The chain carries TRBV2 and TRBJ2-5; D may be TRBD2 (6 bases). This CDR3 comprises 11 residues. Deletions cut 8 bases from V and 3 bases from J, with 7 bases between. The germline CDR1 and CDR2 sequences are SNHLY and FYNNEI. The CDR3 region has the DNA TGTGCCAGCTCGGGAGAAGAGACCCAGTACTTC. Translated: CASSGEETQYF.

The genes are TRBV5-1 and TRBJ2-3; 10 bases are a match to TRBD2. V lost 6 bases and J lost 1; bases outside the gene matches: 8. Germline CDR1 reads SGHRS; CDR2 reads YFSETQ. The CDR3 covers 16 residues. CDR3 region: CASNDRLAGGTDTQYF. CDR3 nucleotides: TGCGCCAGCAACGACCGACTAGCGGGCGGCACAGATACGCAGTATTTT.

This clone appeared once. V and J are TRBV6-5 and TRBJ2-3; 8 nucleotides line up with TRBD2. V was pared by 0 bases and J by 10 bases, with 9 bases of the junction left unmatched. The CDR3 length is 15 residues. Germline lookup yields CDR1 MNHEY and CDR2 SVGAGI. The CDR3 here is CASSYSSGSGSAQYF. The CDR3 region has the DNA TGTGCCAGCAGTTACTCGAGTGGGAGCGGGAGTGCGCAGTATTTT.

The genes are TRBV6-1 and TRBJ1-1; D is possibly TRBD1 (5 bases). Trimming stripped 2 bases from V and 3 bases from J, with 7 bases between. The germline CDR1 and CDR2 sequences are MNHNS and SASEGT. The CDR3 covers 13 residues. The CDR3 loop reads CASSELQDTEAFF. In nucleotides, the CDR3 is TGTGCCAGCAGTGAATTACAGGACACTGAAGCTTTCTTT.

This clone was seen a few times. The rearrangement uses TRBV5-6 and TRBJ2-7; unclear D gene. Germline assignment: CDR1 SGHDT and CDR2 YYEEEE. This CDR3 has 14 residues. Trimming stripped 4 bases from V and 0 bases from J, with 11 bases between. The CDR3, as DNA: TGTGCCAGCAGCACCTACTTCGACTCCTACGAGCAGTACTTC. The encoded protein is CASSTYFDSYEQYF.

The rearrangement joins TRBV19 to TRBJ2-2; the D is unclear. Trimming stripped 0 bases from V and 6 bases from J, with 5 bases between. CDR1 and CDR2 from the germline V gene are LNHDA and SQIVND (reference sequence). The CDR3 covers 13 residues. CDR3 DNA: TGTGCCAGTAGTATAGATCGGTCCGGGGAGCTGTTTTTT. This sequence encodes CASSIDRSGELFF.

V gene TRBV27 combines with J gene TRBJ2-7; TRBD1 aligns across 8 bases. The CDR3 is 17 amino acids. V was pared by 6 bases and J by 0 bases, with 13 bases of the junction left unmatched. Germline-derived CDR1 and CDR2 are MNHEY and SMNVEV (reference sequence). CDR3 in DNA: TGTGCCAGCAGGGGTGGGGAGACAGGGGTCTTCTCCTACGAGCAGTACTTC. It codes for CASRGGETGVFSYEQYF.

The CDR3 region is CASSPGQGSGYF. As DNA, the CDR3 is TGTGCCAGCAGTCCAGGACAGGGCAGCGGATATTTT. The rearrangement uses TRBV6-1 and TRBJ2-3, with 8 bases matching TRBD1. Germline-derived CDR1 and CDR2 are MNHNS and SASEGT. V was pared by 5 bases and J by 15 bases, with 10 bases of the junction left unmatched. The CDR3 sequence is 12 residues long.

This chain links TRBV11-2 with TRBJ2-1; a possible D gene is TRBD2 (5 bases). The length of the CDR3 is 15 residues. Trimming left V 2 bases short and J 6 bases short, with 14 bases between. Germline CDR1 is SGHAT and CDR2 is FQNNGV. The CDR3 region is CASSLLSLAGNEQFF. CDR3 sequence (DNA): TGTGCCAGCAGCTTACTGTCCCTAGCCGGCAATGAGCAGTTCTTC.

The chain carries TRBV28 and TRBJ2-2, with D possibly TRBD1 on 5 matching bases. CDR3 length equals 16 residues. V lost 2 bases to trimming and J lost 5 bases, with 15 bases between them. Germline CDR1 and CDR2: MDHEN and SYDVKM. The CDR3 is CASSLPLRGLTGELFF. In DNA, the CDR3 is TGTGCCAGCAGTTTACCCCTTAGGGGTCTGACCGGGGAGCTGTTTTTT.

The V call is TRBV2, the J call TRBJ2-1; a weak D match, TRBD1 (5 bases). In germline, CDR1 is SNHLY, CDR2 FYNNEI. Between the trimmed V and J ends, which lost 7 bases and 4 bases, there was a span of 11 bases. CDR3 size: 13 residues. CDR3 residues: CASKGNHYNEQFF. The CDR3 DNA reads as TGTGCCAGCAAGGGGAACCATTACAATGAGCAGTTCTTC.

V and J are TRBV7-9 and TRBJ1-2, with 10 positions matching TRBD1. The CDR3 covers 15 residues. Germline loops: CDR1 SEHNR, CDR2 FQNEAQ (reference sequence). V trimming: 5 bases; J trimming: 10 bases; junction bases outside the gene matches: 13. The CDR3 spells CASSPPVGQGGNYTF. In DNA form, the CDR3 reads TGTGCCAGCAGCCCCCCAGTCGGACAGGGGGGAAACTACACCTTC.

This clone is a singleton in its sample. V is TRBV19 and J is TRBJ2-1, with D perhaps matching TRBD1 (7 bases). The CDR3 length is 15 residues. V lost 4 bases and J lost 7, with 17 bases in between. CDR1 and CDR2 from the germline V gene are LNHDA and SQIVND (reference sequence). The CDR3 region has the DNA TGTGCCAGTAGTACGAAGAGACAGGGAGGAAATGAGCAGTTCTTC. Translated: CASSTKRQGGNEQFF.

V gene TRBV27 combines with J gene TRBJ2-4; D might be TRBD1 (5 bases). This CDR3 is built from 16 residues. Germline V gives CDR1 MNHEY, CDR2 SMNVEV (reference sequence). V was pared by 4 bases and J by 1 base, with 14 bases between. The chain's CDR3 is CASSSPSRAAKNIQYF. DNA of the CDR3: TGTGCCAGCAGTTCCCCATCCAGGGCGGCCAAAAACATTCAGTACTTC.

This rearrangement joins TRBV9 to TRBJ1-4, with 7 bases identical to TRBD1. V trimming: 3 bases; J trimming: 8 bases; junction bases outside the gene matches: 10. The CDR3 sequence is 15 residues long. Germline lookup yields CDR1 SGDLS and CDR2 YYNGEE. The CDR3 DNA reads TGTGCCAGCAGCGGAAGACAGGGAACCGGCGAAAAACTGTTTTTT. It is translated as CASSGRQGTGEKLFF.

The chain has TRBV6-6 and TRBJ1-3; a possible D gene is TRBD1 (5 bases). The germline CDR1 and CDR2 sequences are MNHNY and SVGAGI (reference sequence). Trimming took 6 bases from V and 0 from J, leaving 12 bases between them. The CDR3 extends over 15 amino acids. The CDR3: CASSHGTTSGNTIYF. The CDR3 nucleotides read TGTGCCAGCAGCCATGGGACGACCTCTGGAAACACCATATATTTT.

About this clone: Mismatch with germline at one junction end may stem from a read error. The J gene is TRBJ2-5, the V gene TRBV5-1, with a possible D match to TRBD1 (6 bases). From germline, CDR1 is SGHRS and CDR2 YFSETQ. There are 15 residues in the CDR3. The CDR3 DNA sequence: TGCACCAGCAGCTCAGGGGTGACAGATCAAGAGACCCAGTACTTC. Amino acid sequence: CTSSSGVTDQETQYF.

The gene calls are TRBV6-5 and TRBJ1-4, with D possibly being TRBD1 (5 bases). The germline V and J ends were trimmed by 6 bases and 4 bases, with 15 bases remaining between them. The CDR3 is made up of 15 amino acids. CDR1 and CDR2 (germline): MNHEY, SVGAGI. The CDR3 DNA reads TGTGCCAGCAGCCGAGCCAGGGCTGGTAATGAAAAACTGTTTTTT. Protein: CASSRARAGNEKLFF.

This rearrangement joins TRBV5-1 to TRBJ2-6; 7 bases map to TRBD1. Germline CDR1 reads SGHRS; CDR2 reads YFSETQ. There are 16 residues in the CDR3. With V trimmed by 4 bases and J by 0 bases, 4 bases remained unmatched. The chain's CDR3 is CASSPGQHSGANVLTF. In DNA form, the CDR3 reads TGCGCCAGCAGCCCGGGACAGCACTCTGGGGCCAACGTCCTGACTTTC.

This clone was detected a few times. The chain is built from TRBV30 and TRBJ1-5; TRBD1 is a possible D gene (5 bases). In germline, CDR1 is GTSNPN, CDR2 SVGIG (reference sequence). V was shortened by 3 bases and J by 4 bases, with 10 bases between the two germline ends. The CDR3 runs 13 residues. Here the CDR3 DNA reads TGTGCCTGGAGCGCGGGGCTGAATCAGCCCCAGCATTTT. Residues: CAWSAGLNQPQHF.

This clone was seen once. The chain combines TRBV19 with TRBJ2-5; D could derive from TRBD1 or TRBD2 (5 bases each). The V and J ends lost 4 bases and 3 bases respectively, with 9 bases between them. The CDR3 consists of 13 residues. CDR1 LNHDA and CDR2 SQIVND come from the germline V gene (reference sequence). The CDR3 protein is CASSSLGEETQYF. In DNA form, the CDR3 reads TGTGCCAGTAGTAGTCTGGGGGAAGAGACCCAGTACTTC.

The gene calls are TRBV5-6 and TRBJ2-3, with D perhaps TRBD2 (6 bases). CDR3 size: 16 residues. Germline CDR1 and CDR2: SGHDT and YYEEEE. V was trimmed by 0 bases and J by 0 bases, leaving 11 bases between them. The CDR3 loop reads CASSLGLAASTDTQYF. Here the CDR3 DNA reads TGTGCCAGCAGCTTGGGATTAGCGGCTAGCACAGATACGCAGTATTTT.

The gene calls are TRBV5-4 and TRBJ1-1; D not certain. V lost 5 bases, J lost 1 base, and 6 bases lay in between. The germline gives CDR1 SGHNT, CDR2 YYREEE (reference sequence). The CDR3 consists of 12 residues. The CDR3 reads CASRDSNTEAFF. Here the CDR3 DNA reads TGTGCCAGCAGGGATTCGAACACTGAAGCTTTCTTT.

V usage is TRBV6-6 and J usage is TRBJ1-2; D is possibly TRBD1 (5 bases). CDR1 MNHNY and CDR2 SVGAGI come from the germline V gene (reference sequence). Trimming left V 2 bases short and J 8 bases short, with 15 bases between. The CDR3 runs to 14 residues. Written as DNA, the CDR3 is TGTGCCAGCAGTTACAAGGGGAGTGCAGGAGGCTACACCTTC. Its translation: CASSYKGSAGGYTF.

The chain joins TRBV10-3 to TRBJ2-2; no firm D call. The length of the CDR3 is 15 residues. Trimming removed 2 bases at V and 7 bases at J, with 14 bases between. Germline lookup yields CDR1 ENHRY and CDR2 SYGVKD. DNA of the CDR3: TGTGCCATCAGTGAGAGATTCCTCGGCGGCGGGGAGCTGTTTTTT. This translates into CAISERFLGGGELFF.

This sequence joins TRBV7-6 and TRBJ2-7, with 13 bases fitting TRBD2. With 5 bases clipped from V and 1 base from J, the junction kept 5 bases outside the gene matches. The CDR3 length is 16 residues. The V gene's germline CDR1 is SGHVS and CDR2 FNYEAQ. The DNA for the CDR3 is TGTGCCAGCAGCACAAGACTAGCGGGAGGTTCCTACGAGCAGTACTTC. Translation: CASSTRLAGGSYEQYF.

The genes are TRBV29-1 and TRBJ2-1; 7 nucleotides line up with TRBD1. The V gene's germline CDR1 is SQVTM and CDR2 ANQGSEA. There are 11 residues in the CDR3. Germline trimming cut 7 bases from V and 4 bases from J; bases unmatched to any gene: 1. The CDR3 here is CSGGQYNEQFF. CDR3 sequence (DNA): TGCAGCGGGGGACAGTACAATGAGCAGTTCTTC.

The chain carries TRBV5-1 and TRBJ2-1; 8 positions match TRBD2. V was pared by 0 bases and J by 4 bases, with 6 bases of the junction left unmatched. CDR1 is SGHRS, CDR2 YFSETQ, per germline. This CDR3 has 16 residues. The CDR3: CASSLEGLGKYNEQFF. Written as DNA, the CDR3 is TGCGCCAGCAGCTTGGAGGGACTAGGAAAGTACAATGAGCAGTTCTTC.